This TCR beta chain came from a study of OX40 agonist ivuxolimab in advanced cancers. About the investigation overall: Ivuxolimab was an agonistic, fully human IgG2 monoclonal antibody directed against OX40 (CD134), a costimulatory receptor. Prior anti-PD-1, anti-PD-L1 or anti-CTLA-4 therapy was permitted, and checkpoint inhibitors had been received by about 36% of dose-escalation patients. The monotherapy dose-escalation portion (N ≈ 50 patients) of the phase I ivuxolimab trial is reported in the paper. In the dose-escalation cohort, 70% to 90% of patients were male, and the mean age was approximately 60 years with a range of 23 to 79. Partial responses occurred in three dose-escalation patients: two with cutaneous melanoma and one with hepatocellular carcinoma. Intravenous ivuxolimab was administered to patients every 2 weeks at six dose levels: 0.01, 0.1, 0.3, 1.5, 3 and 10 mg/kg. Of the roughly 54 patients in dose escalation, about 20 had hepatocellular carcinoma, approximately 15 had melanoma, 9 had renal cell carcinoma and 9 had head and neck cancer. Peripheral TCRbeta sequencing was intended to test whether TCR sequence diversity was altered and clonal T-cell expansion was caused by ivuxolimab.

Summary of the overall study and its limitations: Low levels of normalized T-cell clonal expansion were also shown by some nonresponding patients. After ivuxolimab, more expanded clones were found on average in CD8+ T cells than in CD4+ T cells. At doses of 0.1 to 3.0 mg/kg, clonal expansion of both CD4+ and CD8+ blood T cells was observed from baseline to week 6. The antigen specificity of the clonally expanded peripheral T cells was not determined. In partial responders in the 0.1-3.0 mg/kg groups, normalized peripheral clonal expansion was found to be among the lowest, especially among CD8+ T cells.

For CDR1 and CDR2, the germline V gene (reference sequence) lists SGHKS and YYEKEE. The CDR3 runs 18 amino acids, cysteine and phenylalanine included. Just CDR3 DNA is preserved here, 54 bases in frame from base 1. Trimming costs V 0 bases and J 0 bases, and their ends lie 16 bases apart. The trial excluded patients who had a history of autoimmune disease or who were on systemic immunosuppression. In every dose cohort, peripheral blood was drawn for TCR sequencing at baseline, cycle 4 day 1, and cycle 7 day 1. Samples were obtained from an open-label, multicenter, first-in-human phase I dose-escalation trial of ivuxolimab. Adults with locally advanced or metastatic head and neck squamous cell, hepatocellular, melanoma or renal cell carcinoma were enrolled in the trial. CD4+ and CD8+ T cells were sorted separately from peripheral blood before TCR sequencing. Genomic DNA was isolated from the sorted cells so that the TCRbeta CDR3 region could be sequenced. TCRbeta CDR3 regions were sequenced using the immunoSEQ Assay. TCRdb retrieved this table from immuneACCESS and kept in-frame rearrangements only. Not all clones are present; in checked studies, unresolved V genes account for under half, and no reason is known for the remainder. This sample holds approximately 94,000 clones; 92% were observed only once. Together, the top ten hold around 3.3% of the sample.

Remarks on this clone: It has no known antigen specificity. Base quality data are lacking; no much larger clone is found one base away.

The chain couples TRBV5-5 to TRBJ1-5; TRBD1 might be the D gene, on 5 matching bases. The TCR sequence derives from an adult with an advanced solid tumor such as melanoma, head and neck, liver or kidney cancer. The sample was CD4+ or CD8+ T cells sorted from blood, taken in a trial of the OX40 agonist ivuxolimab. CDR3 loop: CASSLVRQIFDSNQPQHF. The bases read TGTGCCAGCAGCTTGGTGAGACAGATTTTTGATAGCAATCAGCCCCAGCATTTT.